This TCR beta chain was sequenced during a study of cytomegalovirus exposure and HLA in healthy donors. The CDR3 is 12 amino acids. Germline values: CDR1 MGHRA, CDR2 YSYEKL. V shed 6 bases and J 10 bases; nucleotides not matched to a gene: 7. The PCR contained 60 Vbeta and 13 Jbeta primers. The table came from immunoSEQ multiplex PCR; TCRdb's copy has only in-frame clones and leaves some out. The repertoire includes roughly 200,000 clones, 80% to 85% of them detected once, and roughly 0.75% sits in the top ten. Donors in the study were healthy people who gave bone marrow. With respect to this clone: Antigen unknown.

Findings and caveats of the study: TRBV6-2, TRBV6-3 and other indistinguishable V segments were excluded. Cytomegalovirus association was assigned to about 150 TCR beta chains. In most subjects, TCR beta sequences reportedly gave accurate predictions of HLA-A and HLA-B alleles.

This sequence joins TRBV4-1 and TRBJ1-1, with 8 bases identical to TRBD1. The source is a boy aged 2 to 10 in good health and CMV-seronegative. The sample comprised PBMCs. CDR3 amino acids: CASSYGQGRAFF. CDR3 DNA sequence: TGCGCCAGCAGTTATGGACAGGGCCGAGCTTTCTTT.